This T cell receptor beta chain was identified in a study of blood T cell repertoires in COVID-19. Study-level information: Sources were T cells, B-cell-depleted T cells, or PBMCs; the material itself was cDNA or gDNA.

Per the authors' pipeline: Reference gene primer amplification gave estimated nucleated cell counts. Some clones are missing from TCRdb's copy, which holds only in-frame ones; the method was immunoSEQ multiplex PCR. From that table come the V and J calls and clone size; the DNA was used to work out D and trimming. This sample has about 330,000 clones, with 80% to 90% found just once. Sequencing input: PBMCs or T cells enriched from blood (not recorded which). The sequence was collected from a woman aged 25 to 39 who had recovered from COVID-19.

CDR3 in DNA: TGTGCCACCAGCAGCAAAACAAGGGGTTACAATGAGCAGTTCTTC. Translation gives CATSSKTRGYNEQFF. The J gene is TRBJ2-1, the V gene TRBV15; a possible D gene is TRBD1 (5 bases). The CDR3 has 15 amino acids. The V and J ends lost 3 bases and 4 bases respectively, with 13 bases between them. Looked up from germline, CDR1 is LNHNV and CDR2 is YYDKDF (reference sequence).